Listed below are T cell receptor beta chains from one sample, sequenced in a study of post-analysis software for immune sequencing data. TCRdb used MiXCR to reprocess the PCR reads, holding one entry per CDR3 protein. The data show 650,000 to 900,000 distinct CDR3 sequences, around 46% seen once. Sequencing used blood. Source of these receptors: a girl under 18 with multiple sclerosis. The CDR3 runs from the conserved cysteine through the conserved F or W. D genes are given only for firm matches. Clone size is shown for a subset of rows, as once, few, many or a class of expanded clone.

TRBD2	TRBV10-1	TRBJ2-7	few	CASSGSTSGNPYEQYF	TGCGCCAGCAGTGGTTCGACTAGCGGGAACCCCTACGAGCAGTACTTC
TRBD2	TRBV10-3	TRBJ2-1	many	CAISVVRAGASYNEQFF	TGTGCCATCAGTGTCGTCCGGGCGGGAGCCTCCTACAATGAGCAGTTCTTC
TRBD1	TRBV6-1	TRBJ2-7	few	CASSNRGPGTGRTYEQYF	TGTGCCAGCAGCAACAGAGGTCCCGGGACAGGAAGAACCTACGAGCAGTACTTC
-	TRBV6-1	TRBJ2-7	many	CASSRPSGAYEQYF	TGTGCCAGCAGCCGCCCTTCCGGGGCCTACGAGCAGTACTTC
TRBD1	TRBV7-8	TRBJ2-1	-	CASSLEVADRGREQFF	TGTGCCAGCAGCTTAGAGGTTGCTGACAGGGGTCGGGAGCAGTTCTTC
-	TRBV20-1	TRBJ2-3	-	CSARRDVSTDTQYF	TGCAGTGCTAGAAGGGACGTGAGCACAGATACGCAGTATTTT
-	TRBV6-5	TRBJ2-3	few	CASSPLVLRDTQYF	TGTGCCAGCAGTCCCCTAGTCCTACGAGATACGCAGTATTTT
-	TRBV12-3/TRBV12-4	TRBJ2-3	-	CASRALSDTQYF	TGTGCCAGCAGGGCGCTGTCAGATACGCAGTATTTT
-	TRBV9	TRBJ1-4	-	CASSVGAAHNEKLFF	TGTGCCAGCAGCGTAGGGGCAGCTCATAATGAAAAACTGTTTTTT
-	TRBV4-3	TRBJ2-1	-	CASSQDWRSNEQFF	TGCGCCAGCAGCCAAGATTGGAGGTCCAATGAGCAGTTCTTC
TRBD2	TRBV30	TRBJ2-3	-	CAWSPSGRRGDTQYF	TGTGCCTGGAGTCCTAGCGGGAGAAGAGGAGATACGCAGTATTTT
TRBD1	TRBV7-6	TRBJ2-1	-	CASSQTGAYNEQFF	TGTGCCAGCAGTCAAACAGGGGCCTACAATGAGCAGTTCTTC
-	TRBV12-3/TRBV12-4	TRBJ2-7	few	CASSFSSEISYEQYF	TGTGCCAGCAGTTTTTCTAGCGAGATTTCCTACGAGCAGTACTTC
TRBD1	TRBV28	TRBJ1-5	-	CAATGQGAGQPQHF	TGTGCCGCGACGGGACAGGGGGCTGGACAGCCCCAGCATTTT
-	TRBV20-1	TRBJ1-2	-	CSALSPINYGYTF	TGCAGTGCCTTATCTCCGATAAACTATGGCTACACCTTC
-	TRBV6-6	TRBJ1-6	few	CASSYSRGNNSPLHF	TGTGCCAGCAGTTACTCACGGGGGAATAATTCACCCCTCCACTTT
TRBD2	TRBV12-3/TRBV12-4	TRBJ2-7	-	CACGLADYEQYF	TGTGCCTGTGGACTAGCGGATTACGAGCAGTACTTC
-	TRBV19	TRBJ1-4	few	CASSMTEEYEKLFF	TGTGCCAGTAGTATGACAGAGGAGTATGAAAAACTGTTTTTT
TRBD1	TRBV5-1	TRBJ2-1	once	CASSASGGNEQFF	TGCGCCAGCAGCGCATCAGGGGGCAATGAGCAGTTCTTC
TRBD1	TRBV5-6	TRBJ2-5	-	CASRPGTGQETQYF	TGTGCCAGCAGGCCCGGGACAGGACAAGAGACCCAGTACTTC
TRBD1	TRBV7-9	TRBJ1-2	-	CASSLALKTGNGYTF	TGTGCCAGCAGCTTAGCGCTGAAGACAGGGAACGGCTACACCTTC
TRBD2	TRBV3-1	TRBJ2-4	-	CASSHSLAGDIQYF	TGTGCCAGCAGCCATTCACTAGCGGGAGACATTCAGTACTTC
-	TRBV20-1	TRBJ2-5	-	CSASGQYHQETQYF	TGCAGTGCTAGCGGGCAGTACCACCAAGAGACCCAGTACTTC
-	TRBV7-3	TRBJ2-1	-	CASSPSGGSPLNEQFF	TGTGCCAGCAGCCCTAGTGGAGGTAGTCCTCTCAATGAGCAGTTCTTC
TRBD1	TRBV7-2	TRBJ1-2	-	CASSLAIPTGSGGYTF	TGTGCCAGCAGCTTAGCCATCCCGACAGGGTCAGGAGGCTACACCTTC
TRBD2	TRBV20-1	TRBJ2-1	-	CSALAGGSYNEQFF	TGCAGTGCTCTAGCGGGAGGGTCCTACAATGAGCAGTTCTTC
-	TRBV12-3/TRBV12-4	TRBJ2-5	-	CASSFMGGQETQYF	TGTGCCAGCAGTTTTATGGGGGGCCAGGAGACCCAGTACTTC
-	TRBV3-1	TRBJ2-3	-	CASSQLADTQYF	TGTGCCAGCAGCCAACTGGCAGATACGCAGTATTTT
-	TRBV6-2/TRBV6-3	TRBJ2-7	-	CASRPTGRLAYEQYF	TGTGCCAGCAGACCGACGGGACGCCTAGCCTACGAGCAGTACTTC
-	TRBV11-2	TRBJ2-3	-	CASSSRSLGKVTDTQYF	TGTGCCAGCAGCTCCCGTTCTCTCGGGAAAGTGACAGATACGCAGTATTTT
-	TRBV7-9	TRBJ2-5	-	CASTYLGDQETQYF	TGTGCCAGCACCTACTTAGGCGATCAAGAGACCCAGTACTTC
TRBD1	TRBV30	TRBJ1-5	-	CAWGTGGQPQHF	TGTGCCTGGGGGACAGGGGGTCAGCCCCAGCATTTT
TRBD1	TRBV9	TRBJ1-4	few	CASSSQGSASEKLFF	TGTGCCAGCAGCTCACAGGGGTCAGCGTCGGAAAAACTGTTTTTT
-	TRBV13	TRBJ2-7	-	CASRRGNYEQYF	TGTGCCAGCAGAAGGGGGAACTACGAGCAGTACTTC
-	TRBV6-5	TRBJ2-6	-	CASSPGQPWGANVLTF	TGTGCCAGCAGTCCCGGACAGCCGTGGGGGGCCAACGTCCTGACTTTC
TRBD2	TRBV6-4	TRBJ2-4	-	CASSSPGLAGGLLPKNIQYF	TGTGCCAGCAGTTCTCCCGGACTAGCGGGAGGGCTATTGCCCAAAAACATTCAGTACTTC
-	TRBV6-1	TRBJ2-2	-	CASRGTRDTGELFF	TGTGCCAGCAGGGGGACCAGGGACACCGGGGAGCTGTTTTTT
TRBD2	TRBV4-2	TRBJ2-5	once	CASSQDRTSGQTQYF	TGTGCCAGCAGCCAAGATCGAACTAGCGGGCAGACCCAGTACTTC
TRBD2	TRBV5-1	TRBJ2-7	few	CASSLASGTFYEQYF	TGCGCCAGCAGCTTGGCTAGCGGGACCTTCTACGAGCAGTACTTC
TRBD2	TRBV7-2	TRBJ2-5	-	CASSKGLAGSRETQYF	TGTGCCAGCAGCAAAGGACTAGCGGGATCGAGAGAGACCCAGTACTTC
-	TRBV12-3/TRBV12-4	TRBJ2-1	many	CATNRAGTNEQFF	TGTGCCACCAACAGGGCGGGTACGAATGAGCAGTTCTTC
-	TRBV7-9	TRBJ2-1	once	CASTFIGKRQQFF	TGTGCCAGCACCTTTATAGGCAAGCGACAGCAGTTCTTC
-	TRBV11-2	TRBJ2-3	-	CASSYRKGVVTDTQYF	TGTGCCAGCAGCTATCGCAAGGGGGTAGTAACAGATACGCAGTATTTT
-	TRBV4-2	TRBJ1-2	few	CASSQEAPDLSYGYTF	TGTGCCAGCAGCCAAGAGGCCCCAGACCTCTCATATGGCTACACCTTC
-	TRBV11-2	TRBJ2-3	-	CASSLYIPSTDTQYF	TGTGCCAGCAGCTTGTACATACCTAGCACAGATACGCAGTATTTT
-	TRBV4-3	TRBJ1-2	few	CASSPTSLGNYGYTF	TGCGCCAGCAGCCCTACTTCGTTAGGGAACTATGGCTACACCTTC
TRBD2	TRBV7-9	TRBJ2-1	-	CAAASGLAVYNEQFF	TGTGCCGCGGCCTCTGGACTAGCGGTATACAATGAGCAGTTCTTC
-	TRBV3-1	TRBJ1-1	-	CASSQGPASGAFF	TGTGCCAGCAGCCAAGGGCCTGCGAGCGGAGCTTTCTTT
-	TRBV15	TRBJ2-2	-	CATSRVGSTGELFF	TGTGCCACCAGCAGAGTTGGAAGTACCGGGGAGCTGTTTTTT